This TCR beta chain was sequenced during a study of CD8 T cells in ankylosing spondylitis. About this clonotype itself: Its antigen remains unknown.

The CDR3 sequence is 14 residues long. CDR1 is SGHAT, CDR2 FQNNGV, per germline. Trimming took 4 bases from V and 0 from J, leaving 7 bases between them. Construction of TCR beta libraries was performed using quantitative 5'-RACE with molecular barcodes. MiXCR, run by TCRdb on the 5' RACE reads, gives a single entry per CDR3 protein. The sample includes over 700,000 distinct CDR3 sequences, roughly 20% of them seen just once. Findings and caveats of the study: Prior literature has documented some motif variants in synovial fluid and blood from reactive arthritis. Reportedly, matched ankylosing spondylitis synovial fluid was significantly enriched for disease-linked clones. Made up of about eight highly homologous variants, a TCR beta motif appeared characteristic of ankylosing spondylitis blood.

The V gene is TRBV11-2, the J gene TRBJ1-3; no firm D call. Sequenced material: blood, either unsorted or a sorted T cell fraction (not recorded which). The TCR sequence derives from a male donor with ankylosing spondylitis. The CDR3 nucleotides are TGTGCCAGCAGCTCACGGATCTCTGGAAACACCATATATTTT. Encoded protein: CASSSRISGNTIYF.